This T cell receptor beta chain was observed in a study of regulatory T cells in long-lasting Graves disease. Across the study: Patients with new Graves' disease had used antithyroid drugs below 3 months. Study conclusions and caveats: The TCR repertoire of persistent Graves' patients was less diverse than that of newly diagnosed ones.

The V and J ends lost 4 bases and 4 bases respectively, with 6 bases between them. Germline CDR1 MNHEY, CDR2 SVGEGT. The CDR3 has 12 amino acids. Ten or more counts support this clonotype. Its antigen is unknown. Time point: newly diagnosed GD, antithyroid drugs for less than 3 months. PBMC RNA was the source of the TCR library. CDR3 regions were amplified by Arm-PCR using iRepertoire HTBI primers to build TCR beta libraries. A single record per CDR3 protein comes from TCRdb applying MiXCR to the multiplex PCR reads. Of roughly 440,000 distinct CDR3 sequences listed, about a sixth are singletons. These data are also associated with another study on T cells in Graves' hyperthyroidism and ophthalmopathy.

This sequence originates from a woman aged 18-30 years with Graves disease. The rearrangement links TRBV6-2 or TRBV6-3 to TRBJ2-3, with TRBD2 as a possible D gene (5 bases). Specimen: peripheral blood mononuclear cells (PBMCs), collected at new diagnosis, from a patient treated with antithyroid drugs. For the CDR3, the DNA is TGTGCCAGCAGTTTTAGCGCAGATACGCAGTATTTT. It yields the protein CASSFSADTQYF.